Each of the 14 T cell receptor beta chains below was sequenced from the same sample in a study of blood T cell repertoires in COVID-19. Here immunoSEQ multiplex PCR was the method, and the copy in TCRdb shows in-frame clones only, minus some. Found here are 130,000 or so clones, about nine tenths of them singletons; the top ten hold approximately 10%. The sample consisted of peripheral blood. The receptors derive from a man aged 45 to 65 with acute or convalescent COVID-19.

This rearrangement joins TRBV6-5 to TRBJ2-5, with TRBD2 identical over 9 bases. This CDR3 is 15 amino acids long. Germline loops: CDR1 MNHEY, CDR2 SVGAGI. The trim removed 6 bases at V and 1 base at J, leaving 6 bases unmatched. The CDR3 here is CASSSLAGRQETQYF. CDR3 in DNA: TGTGCCAGCAGCTCACTAGCGGGTCGCCAAGAGACCCAGTACTTC.

This chain uses TRBV19 with TRBJ2-5; 12 nucleotides match TRBD2. Trimming removed 3 bases from V and 4 bases from J; junction bases left unmatched: 15. The germline CDR1 and CDR2 sequences are LNHDA and SQIVND (reference sequence). The CDR3 has 19 residues. In nucleotides, the CDR3 is TGTGCCAGTAGTATCAGGGTGGCTAGCGGGGGGGCAGGATTAGAGACCCAGTACTTC. This sequence encodes CASSIRVASGGAGLETQYF.

The V and J genes are TRBV28 and TRBJ1-3; 8 bases line up with TRBD1. V lost 0 bases, J lost 2 bases, and 0 bases stayed unmatched. The CDR3 covers 15 residues. Germline values: CDR1 MDHEN, CDR2 SYDVKM. The CDR3 sequence: CASSLWDRAGNTIYF. CDR3 nucleotides: TGTGCCAGCAGTTTATGGGACAGGGCTGGAAACACCATATATTTT.

This rearrangement joins TRBV6-5 to TRBJ1-6, with D possibly TRBD1 on 5 matching bases. CDR1 MNHEY and CDR2 SVGAGI come from the germline V gene. V was pared by 0 bases and J by 7 bases, with 10 bases between. The CDR3 spans 15 residues. DNA for the CDR3: TGTGCCAGCAGTTACTCTAGGGGTTGGAATTCACCCCTCCACTTT. The encoded protein is CASSYSRGWNSPLHF.

The chain uses TRBV2 and TRBJ2-4, with D perhaps matching TRBD1 (6 bases). CDR1 and CDR2 from the germline V gene are SNHLY and FYNNEI. V was clipped by 6 bases and J by 7 bases, with 10 bases between them. The CDR3 has 12 residues. CDR3 sequence reads: CASRGAGNIQYF. CDR3 nucleotide sequence: TGTGCCAGCAGGGGGGCTGGGAACATTCAGTACTTC.

Here the CDR3 reads CASSVGTARGGYTF. CDR3 nucleotide sequence: TGTGCCAGCAGCGTAGGGACAGCGCGAGGAGGCTACACCTTC. The V and J genes are TRBV9 and TRBJ1-2; weak D call: TRBD1 (6 bases). The germline V and J ends were trimmed by 0 bases and 8 bases, with 14 bases remaining between them. Germline loops: CDR1 SGDLS, CDR2 YYNGEE. The CDR3 has 14 amino acids.

The V and J genes are TRBV7-9 and TRBJ2-7; tentatively, D is TRBD1 (5 bases). V shed 2 bases and J shed 1 base, with 9 bases lying between them. The CDR3 length is 14 residues. CDR1 SEHNR and CDR2 FQNEAQ come from the germline V gene (reference sequence). The CDR3 coding sequence is TGTGCCAGCAGCTTATACCAGGGATCCTACGAGCAGTACTTC. Amino acids: CASSLYQGSYEQYF.

The chain employs TRBV5-8 and TRBJ1-4, with a tentative D call TRBD1 (6 bases). This CDR3 comprises 14 residues. Germline CDR1 and CDR2: SGHTS and YDEGEE. V gave up 0 bases and J gave up 14 bases, with 17 bases separating them. As DNA, the CDR3 is TGTGCCAGCAGCTTGGAGGGGGGGCGAGGTGGTCTGTTTTTT. Translating it yields CASSLEGGRGGLFF.

The chain employs TRBV28 and TRBJ2-5; TRBD1 matches at 11 bases. V was pared by 6 bases and J by 5 bases, with 20 bases of the junction left unmatched. Germline CDR1 is MDHEN and CDR2 is SYDVKM. CDR3 length: 19 amino acids. In nucleotides, the CDR3 is TGTGCCAGCAGCCAAGGTTGGGACAGGACAGGGGGCCTGAGGGAGACCCAGTACTTC. Translating gives CASSQGWDRTGGLRETQYF.

This chain links TRBV7-2 with TRBJ1-5, with D maybe TRBD1 (5 bases). The length of the CDR3 is 15 residues. Germline-derived CDR1 and CDR2 are SGHTA and FQGNSA. V was cut by 4 bases and J by 5 bases, with 15 bases left in between. CDR3 sequence reads: CASSSYQGRHQPQHF. DNA for the CDR3: TGTGCCAGCAGCTCATATCAGGGAAGACATCAGCCCCAGCATTTT.

This clone has just a few counts. V usage is TRBV6-5 and J usage is TRBJ1-2, with D perhaps matching TRBD1 (6 bases). Between the trimmed V and J ends, which lost 4 bases and 2 bases, there was a span of 14 bases. The CDR3 runs 15 residues. Germline CDR1 and CDR2: MNHEY and SVGAGI. CDR3 in DNA: TGTGCCAGCAGTTTCGGGACACCGGACAACTATGGCTACACCTTC. Its translation is CASSFGTPDNYGYTF.

This clone was seen once. This chain joins TRBV5-1 and TRBJ1-1; no firm D call. From germline, CDR1 is SGHRS and CDR2 YFSETQ. V lost 0 bases and J lost 5, with 11 bases in between. This CDR3 contains 14 residues. The CDR3 protein is CASSLDGVTTEAFF. The CDR3 DNA sequence: TGCGCCAGCAGCTTGGACGGGGTTACGACTGAAGCTTTCTTT.

This rearrangement joins TRBV7-4 to TRBJ2-7; 8 bases align to TRBD2. V was clipped by 2 bases and J by 2 bases; unmatched bases: 11. CDR1 is SGHVT and CDR2 is SQSDAQ in the germline V gene. The CDR3 is 17 residues long. CDR3: CASSLKASGFGAYEQYF. CDR3 in DNA: TGTGCCAGCAGCTTAAAGGCTAGCGGGTTTGGGGCCTACGAGCAGTACTTC.

The chain has TRBV5-1 and TRBJ2-7, with TRBD1 identical over 7 bases. With 3 bases clipped from V and 4 bases from J, the junction kept 10 bases outside the gene matches. The CDR3 has 15 residues. Germline V gives CDR1 SGHRS, CDR2 YFSETQ. Here the CDR3 reads CASSYTGTETYEQYF. Here the CDR3 DNA reads TGCGCCAGCAGCTACACCGGGACAGAGACTTACGAGCAGTACTTC.